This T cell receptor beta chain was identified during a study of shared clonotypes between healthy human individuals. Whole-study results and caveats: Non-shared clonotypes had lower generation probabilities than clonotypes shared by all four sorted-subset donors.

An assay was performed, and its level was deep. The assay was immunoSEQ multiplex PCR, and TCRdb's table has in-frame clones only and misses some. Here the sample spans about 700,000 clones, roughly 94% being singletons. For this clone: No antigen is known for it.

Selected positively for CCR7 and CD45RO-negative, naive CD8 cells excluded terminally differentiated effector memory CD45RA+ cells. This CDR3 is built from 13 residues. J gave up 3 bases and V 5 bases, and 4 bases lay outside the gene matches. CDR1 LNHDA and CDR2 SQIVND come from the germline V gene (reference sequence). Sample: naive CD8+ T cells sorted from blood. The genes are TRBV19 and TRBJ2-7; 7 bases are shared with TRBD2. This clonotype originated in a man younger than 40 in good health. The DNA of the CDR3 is TGTGCCAGTAGTCTTGGGACTAACTACGAGCAGTACTTC. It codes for CASSLGTNYEQYF.